The sequence of this T cell receptor beta chain was determined in a study of T cells after yellow fever vaccination. This clonotype occurred many times. This CDR3 region has 15 residues. V lost 3 bases, J lost 1 base, and 4 bases stayed unmatched. The germline CDR1 and CDR2 sequences are LGHNA and YNFKEQ. The authors made TCR cDNA by 5'RACE template switching, adding a universal primer site and UMIs. TCRdb independently ran MiXCR on the 5' RACE reads; one entry per CDR3 protein. The table lists 300,000 to 350,000 distinct CDR3 sequences, around 4.4% of them singletons. The sample was PBMCs, taken 15 days after the yellow fever booster vaccination. This TCR derives from a young man who received the YFV17D yellow fever vaccine. The V gene is TRBV4-2, the J gene TRBJ2-5, with 8 bases matching TRBD2. The CDR3 region has the DNA TGTGCCAGCAGCCAGCGGGGGGTGCCCCAAGAGACCCAGTACTTC. It specifies CASSQRGVPQETQYF.